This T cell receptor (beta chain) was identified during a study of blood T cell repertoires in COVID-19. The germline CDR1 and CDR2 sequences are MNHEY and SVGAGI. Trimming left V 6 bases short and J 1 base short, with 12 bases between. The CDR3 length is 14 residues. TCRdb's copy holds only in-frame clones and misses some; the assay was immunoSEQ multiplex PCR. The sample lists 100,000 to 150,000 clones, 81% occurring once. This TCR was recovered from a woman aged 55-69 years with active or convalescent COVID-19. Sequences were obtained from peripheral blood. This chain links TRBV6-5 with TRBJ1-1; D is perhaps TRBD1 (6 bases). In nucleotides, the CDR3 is TGTGCCAGCAGAAAGACAGGAGGGAACACTGAAGCTTTCTTT. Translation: CASRKTGGNTEAFF.